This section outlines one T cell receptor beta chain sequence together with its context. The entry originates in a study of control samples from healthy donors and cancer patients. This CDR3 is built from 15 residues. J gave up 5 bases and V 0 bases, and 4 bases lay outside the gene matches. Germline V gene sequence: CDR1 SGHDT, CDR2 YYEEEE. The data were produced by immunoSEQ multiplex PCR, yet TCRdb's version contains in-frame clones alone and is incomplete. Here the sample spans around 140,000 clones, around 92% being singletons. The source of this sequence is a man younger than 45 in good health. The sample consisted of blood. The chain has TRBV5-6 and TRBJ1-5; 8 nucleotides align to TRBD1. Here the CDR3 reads CASSLAGGGYQPQHF. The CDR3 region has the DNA TGTGCCAGCAGCTTGGCAGGGGGCGGCTATCAGCCCCAGCATTTT.